This T cell receptor beta chain emerged from a study of T cell repertoires in cytomegalovirus infection. Study overall: Well-studied HLA-B-restricted epitopes and recently identified HLA-C-restricted epitopes of CMV were both used in the study. It can be stated that public TCR beta signatures indicated CMV infection as well as a matching HLA type.

TCRdb re-analysed the reads in MiXCR, keeping a single row per CDR3 protein. Seen here are 370,000 or so distinct CDR3 sequences, roughly 34% observed once, and the top ten hold roughly 14%. As to this clonotype: Its antigen is not identified.

The CDR3 covers 9 residues. V lost 8 bases to trimming and J lost 4 bases, with 3 bases between them. Germline V lookup: CDR1 SGHTA, CDR2 FQGNSA. The chain couples TRBV7-2 to TRBJ2-7; unclear D gene. The starting material was cultured PBMCs, obtained from culture after CMV antigen stimulation. The TCR comes from a human donor in good health (CMV status not recorded). Some clones in this sample may be carry-over from other donors' samples. CDR3 protein: CASRYEQYV. CDR3 bases: TGTGCCAGCCGATACGAGCAGTACGTC.